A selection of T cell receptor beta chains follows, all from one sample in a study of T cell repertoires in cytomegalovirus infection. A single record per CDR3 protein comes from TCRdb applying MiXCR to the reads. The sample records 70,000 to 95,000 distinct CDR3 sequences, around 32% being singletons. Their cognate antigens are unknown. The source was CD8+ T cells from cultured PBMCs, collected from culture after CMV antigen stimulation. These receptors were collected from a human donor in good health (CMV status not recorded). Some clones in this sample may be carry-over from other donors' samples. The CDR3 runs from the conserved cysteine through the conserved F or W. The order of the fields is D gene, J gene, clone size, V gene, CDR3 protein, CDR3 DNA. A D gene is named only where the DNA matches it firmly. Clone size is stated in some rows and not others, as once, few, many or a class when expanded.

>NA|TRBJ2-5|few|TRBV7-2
CASSRREETQYF
TGTGCCAGCAGTCGGAGGGAAGAGACCCAGTACTTC
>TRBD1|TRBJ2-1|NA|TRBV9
CASSVTGVRNEQFF
TGTGCCAGCAGCGTGACAGGGGTTCGCAATGAGCAGTTCTTC
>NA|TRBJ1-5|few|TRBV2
CASSGGGISNQPQHF
TGTGCCAGCAGTGGGGGCGGCATAAGCAATCAGCCCCAGCATTTT
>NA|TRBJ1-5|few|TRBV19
CASRPPTYSNQPQHF
TGTGCCAGTAGGCCCCCCACATATAGCAATCAGCCCCAGCATTTT
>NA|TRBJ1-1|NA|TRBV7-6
CASSFRNTEAFF
TGTGCCAGCAGCTTCCGGAACACTGAAGCTTTCTTT
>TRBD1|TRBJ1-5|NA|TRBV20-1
CSARQKGARGNQPQHF
TGCAGTGCTAGACAAAAGGGGGCGCGGGGTAATCAGCCCCAGCATTTT
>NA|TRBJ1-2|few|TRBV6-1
CASWGSQFYGYTF
TGTGCCAGTTGGGGATCCCAATTCTATGGCTACACCTTC
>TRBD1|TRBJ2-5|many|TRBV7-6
CASSSRQGLWEETQYF
TGTGCCAGCAGCTCTCGACAGGGCCTTTGGGAAGAGACCCAGTACTTC
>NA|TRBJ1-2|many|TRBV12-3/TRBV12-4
CASSLRRGHTYGYTF
TGTGCCAGCAGTTTGAGGCGGGGACACACTTATGGCTACACCTTC
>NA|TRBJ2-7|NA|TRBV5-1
CASSLVADYEQYF
TGCGCCAGCAGCTTGGTAGCCGACTACGAGCAGTACTTC
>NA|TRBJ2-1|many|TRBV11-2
CASSLVRGDEQFF
TGTGCCAGCAGCTTAGTCCGCGGGGATGAGCAGTTCTTC
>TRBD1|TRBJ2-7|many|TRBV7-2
CASSLPTDGPGGHEQYF
TGTGCCAGCAGCTTACCCACCGACGGGCCAGGGGGCCACGAGCAGTACTTC
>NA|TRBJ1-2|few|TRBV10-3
CAISEWSLGSNYGYTF
TGTGCCATCAGTGAGTGGTCCCTTGGGTCTAACTATGGCTACACCTTC
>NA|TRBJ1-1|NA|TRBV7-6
CASSRLESEAFF
TGTGCCAGCAGCCGTTTAGAATCTGAAGCTTTCTTT
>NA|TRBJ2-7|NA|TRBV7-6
CASSPGEPYEQYF
TGTGCCAGCAGCCCCGGGGAGCCCTACGAGCAGTACTTC
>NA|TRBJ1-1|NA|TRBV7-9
CASSFSGTEAFF
TGTGCCAGCAGCTTCTCGGGCACTGAAGCTTTCTTT
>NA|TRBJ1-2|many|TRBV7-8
CASSLASEANYGYTF
TGTGCCAGCAGCTTAGCGTCGGAAGCTAACTATGGCTACACCTTC
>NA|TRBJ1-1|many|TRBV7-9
CASSLQAFGDAEAFF
TGTGCCAGCAGCCTACAGGCCTTCGGAGACGCTGAAGCTTTCTTT
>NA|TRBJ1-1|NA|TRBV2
CASSDRDLQLKGFF
TGTGCCAGCAGTGACCGGGACCTCCAACTGAAAGGTTTCTTT
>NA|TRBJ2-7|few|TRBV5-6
CASSSSRDFGDEQYF
TGTGCCAGCAGCTCGTCCCGGGACTTTGGGGACGAGCAGTACTTC
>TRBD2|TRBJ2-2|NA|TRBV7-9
CASSHLAGDPTGELFF
TGTGCCAGCAGCCACTTAGCGGGGGACCCCACCGGGGAGCTGTTTTTT
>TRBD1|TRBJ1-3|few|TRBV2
CASSDAQGAGNTIYF
TGTGCCAGCAGTGACGCGCAGGGGGCTGGAAACACCATATATTTT
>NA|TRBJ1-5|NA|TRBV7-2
CASSRGLEEPQHF
TGTGCCAGCAGCCGGGGCCTTGAGGAGCCCCAGCATTTT
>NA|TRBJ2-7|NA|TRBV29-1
CSVGDFTYEQYF
TGCAGCGTTGGGGACTTCACCTACGAGCAGTACTTC
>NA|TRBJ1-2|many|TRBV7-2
CASGAYPGYTF
TGTGCCAGCGGGGCGTACCCTGGCTACACCTTC
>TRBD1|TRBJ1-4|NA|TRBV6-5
CASSYLPPGQNNEKLFF
TGTGCCAGCAGTTACTTACCACCGGGACAGAATAATGAAAAACTGTTTTTT
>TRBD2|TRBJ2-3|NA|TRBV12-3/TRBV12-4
CASSRAGVKTDTQYF
TGTGCCAGCAGTCGAGCGGGAGTTAAGACAGATACGCAGTATTTT
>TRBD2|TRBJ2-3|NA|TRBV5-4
CASSQGLAGADTQYF
TGTGCCAGCAGCCAAGGACTAGCGGGGGCAGATACGCAGTATTTT